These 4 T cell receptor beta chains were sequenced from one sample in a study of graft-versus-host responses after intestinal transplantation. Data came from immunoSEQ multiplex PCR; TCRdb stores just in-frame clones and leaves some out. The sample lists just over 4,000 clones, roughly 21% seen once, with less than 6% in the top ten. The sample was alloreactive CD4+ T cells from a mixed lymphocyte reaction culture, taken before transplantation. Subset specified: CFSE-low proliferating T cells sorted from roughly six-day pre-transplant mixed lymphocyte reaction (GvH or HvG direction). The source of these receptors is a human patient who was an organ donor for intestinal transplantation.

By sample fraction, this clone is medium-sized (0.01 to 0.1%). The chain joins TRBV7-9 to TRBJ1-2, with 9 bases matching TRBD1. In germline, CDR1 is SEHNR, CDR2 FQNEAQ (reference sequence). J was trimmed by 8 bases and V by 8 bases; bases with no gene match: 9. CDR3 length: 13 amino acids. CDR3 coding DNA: TGTGCCAGCGGATCCGGGACAGGGTACGGCTACACCTTC. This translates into CASGSGTGYGYTF.

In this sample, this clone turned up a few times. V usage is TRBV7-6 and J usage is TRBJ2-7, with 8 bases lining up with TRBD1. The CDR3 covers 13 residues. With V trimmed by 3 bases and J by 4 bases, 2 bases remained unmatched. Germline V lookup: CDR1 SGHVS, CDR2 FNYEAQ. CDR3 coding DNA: TGTGCCAGCAGCTTCAGACAGGGGTACGAGCAGTACGTC. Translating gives CASSFRQGYEQYV.

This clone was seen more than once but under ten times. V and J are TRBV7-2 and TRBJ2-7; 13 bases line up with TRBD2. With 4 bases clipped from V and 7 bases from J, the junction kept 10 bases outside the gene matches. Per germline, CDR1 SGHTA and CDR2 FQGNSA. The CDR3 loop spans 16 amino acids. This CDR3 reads CASSSQGLAGAGEQYV. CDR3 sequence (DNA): TGTGCCAGCAGCTCGCAAGGACTAGCGGGGGCAGGGGAGCAGTACGTC.

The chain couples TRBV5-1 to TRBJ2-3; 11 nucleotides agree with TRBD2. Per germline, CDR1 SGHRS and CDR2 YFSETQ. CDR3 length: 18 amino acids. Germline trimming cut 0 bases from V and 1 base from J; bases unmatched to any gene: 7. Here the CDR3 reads CASSLAGSSGGGTDTQYF. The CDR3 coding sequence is TGCGCCAGCAGCTTGGCGGGGAGTAGCGGGGGGGGCACAGATACGCAGTATTTT.